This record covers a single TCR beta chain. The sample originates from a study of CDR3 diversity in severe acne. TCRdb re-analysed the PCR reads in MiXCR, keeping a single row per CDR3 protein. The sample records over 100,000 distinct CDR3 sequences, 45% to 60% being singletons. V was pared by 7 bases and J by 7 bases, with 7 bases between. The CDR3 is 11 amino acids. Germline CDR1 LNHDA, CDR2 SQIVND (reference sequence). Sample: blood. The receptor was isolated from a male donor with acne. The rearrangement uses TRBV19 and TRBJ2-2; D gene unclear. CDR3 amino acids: CASMKVGELFF. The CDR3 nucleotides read TGTGCCAGTATGAAGGTCGGGGAGCTGTTTTTT.